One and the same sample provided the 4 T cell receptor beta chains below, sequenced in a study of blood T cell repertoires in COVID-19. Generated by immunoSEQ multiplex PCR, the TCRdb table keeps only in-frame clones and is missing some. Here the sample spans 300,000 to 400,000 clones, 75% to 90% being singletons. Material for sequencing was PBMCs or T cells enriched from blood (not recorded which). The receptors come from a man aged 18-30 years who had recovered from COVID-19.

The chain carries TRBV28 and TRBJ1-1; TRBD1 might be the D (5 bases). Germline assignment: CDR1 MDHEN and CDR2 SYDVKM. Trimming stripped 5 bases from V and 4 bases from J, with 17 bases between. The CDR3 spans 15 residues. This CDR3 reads CASSPIPARATEAFF. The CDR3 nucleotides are TGTGCCAGCAGTCCCATACCGGCCAGGGCCACTGAAGCTTTCTTT. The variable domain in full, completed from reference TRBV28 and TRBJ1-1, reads DVKVTQSSRYLVKRTGEKVFLECVQDMDHENMFWYRQDPGLGLRLIYFSYDVKMKEKGDIPEGYSVSREKKERFSLILESASTNQTSMYLCASSPIPARATEAFFGQGTRLTVV.

CDR3 sequence: CAISASTGQGAEGYTF. DNA for the CDR3: TGTGCCATCAGCGCGTCCACGGGACAGGGGGCTGAAGGCTACACCTTC. The chain has TRBV10-3 and TRBJ1-2, with TRBD1 matching over 12 bases. CDR1 and CDR2 from the germline V gene are ENHRY and SYGVKD. J was trimmed by 8 bases and V by 6 bases; bases with no gene match: 13. The CDR3 extends over 16 amino acids.

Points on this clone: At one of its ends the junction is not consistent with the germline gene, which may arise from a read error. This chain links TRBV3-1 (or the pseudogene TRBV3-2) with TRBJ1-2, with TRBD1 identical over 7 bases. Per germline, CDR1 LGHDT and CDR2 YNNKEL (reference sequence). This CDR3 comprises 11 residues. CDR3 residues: CASSQQGQVAF. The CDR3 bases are TGTGCCAGCAGCCAACAAGGACAGGTTGCCTTC.

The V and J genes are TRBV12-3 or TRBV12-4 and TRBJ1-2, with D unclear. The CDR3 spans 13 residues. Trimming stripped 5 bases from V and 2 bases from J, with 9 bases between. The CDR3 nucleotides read TGTGCCAGCAGTAGACGGGAGAACTATGGCTACACCTTC. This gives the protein CASSRRENYGYTF.